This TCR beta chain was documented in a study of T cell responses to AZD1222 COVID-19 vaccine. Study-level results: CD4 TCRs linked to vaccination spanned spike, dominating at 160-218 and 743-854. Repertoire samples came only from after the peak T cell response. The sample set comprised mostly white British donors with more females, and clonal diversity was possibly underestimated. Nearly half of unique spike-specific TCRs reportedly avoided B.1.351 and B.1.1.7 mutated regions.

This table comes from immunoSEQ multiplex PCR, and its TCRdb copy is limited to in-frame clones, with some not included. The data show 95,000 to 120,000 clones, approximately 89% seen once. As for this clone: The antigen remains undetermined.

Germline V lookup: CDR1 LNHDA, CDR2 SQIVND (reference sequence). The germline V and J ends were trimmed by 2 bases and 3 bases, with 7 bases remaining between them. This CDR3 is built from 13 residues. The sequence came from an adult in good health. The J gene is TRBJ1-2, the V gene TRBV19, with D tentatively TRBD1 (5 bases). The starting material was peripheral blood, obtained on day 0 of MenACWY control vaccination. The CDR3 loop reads CASSITGHYGYTF. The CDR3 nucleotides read TGTGCCAGTAGTATAACAGGACACTATGGCTACACCTTC.